One sample yielded the 15 T cell receptor beta chains listed below, sequenced in a study of PD-L1 blockade in urothelial cancer. Data came from immunoSEQ multiplex PCR; TCRdb stores just in-frame clones and leaves some out. The sample has 66,000 or so clones; 88% are singletons. The time point is: peripheral blood 6 weeks after treatment start. This specimen consisted of PBMCs, obtained around atezolizumab (anti-PD-L1) treatment. Every receptor here comes from a man aged 55 to 70 with urothelial cancer.

The J gene is TRBJ1-2, the V gene TRBV6-5; D is perhaps TRBD1 (6 bases). The germline V gene encodes CDR1 MNHEY and CDR2 SVGAGI. V was shortened by 6 bases and J by 8 bases, with 13 bases between the two germline ends. The CDR3 is made up of 12 amino acids. DNA of the CDR3: TGTGCCAGCAGGGGGGGGCTTAGCGGCTACACCTTC. Protein product: CASRGGLSGYTF.

The V gene is TRBV5-1, the J gene TRBJ2-2, with 16 bases aligning to TRBD2. The germline CDR1 and CDR2 sequences are SGHRS and YFSETQ. J lost 7 bases, V lost 4 bases, and 7 bases had no gene match. The CDR3 runs 17 residues. CDR3 in amino acids: CASSPGLAGGSDGELFF. In DNA form, the CDR3 reads TGCGCCAGCAGCCCGGGACTAGCGGGAGGGTCGGACGGGGAGCTGTTTTTT.

The V gene is TRBV7-9, the J gene TRBJ2-2; 12 bases match TRBD2. After removal of 4 bases from V and 4 bases from J, the junction contained 4 bases not matched to a gene. CDR1 is SEHNR and CDR2 is FQNEAQ in the germline V gene (reference sequence). CDR3 length: 16 residues. The CDR3 coding sequence is TGTGCCAGCAGCTCACTAGCGGGGGGCGGCACCGGGGAGCTGTTTTTT. It yields the protein CASSSLAGGGTGELFF.

The chain links TRBV11-2 to TRBJ1-5; 8 positions match TRBD1. V shed 4 bases and J 7 bases; nucleotides not matched to a gene: 9. Germline V gene sequence: CDR1 SGHAT, CDR2 FQNNGV. CDR3 length equals 15 residues. Here the CDR3 reads CASSSTGVLGQPQHF. The CDR3 nucleotides read TGTGCCAGCAGCTCGACAGGGGTTCTCGGACAGCCCCAGCATTTT.

The chain uses TRBV2 and TRBJ2-4, with a weak D call TRBD1 (6 bases). V lost 8 bases and J lost 1, with 12 bases in between. CDR1 SNHLY and CDR2 FYNNEI come from the germline V gene. CDR3 size: 14 residues. The CDR3 region has the DNA TGTGCCAGCGGGACAAGGGCGGCCAAAAACATTCAGTACTTC. Protein: CASGTRAAKNIQYF.

The rearrangement joins TRBV10-2 to TRBJ1-1; weak D call: TRBD1 (5 bases). Trimming took 4 bases from V and 1 from J, leaving 13 bases between them. Germline assignment: CDR1 WSHSY and CDR2 SAAADI. CDR3 length: 15 residues. The CDR3 DNA is TGCGCCAGCAGTGGTCGGGGGGTCAGGAACACTGAAGCTTTCTTT. Translating it yields CASSGRGVRNTEAFF.

This clone was recorded only once. V usage is TRBV6-1 and J usage is TRBJ2-7, with D uncertain. This CDR3 is 12 amino acids long. V dropped 3 bases and J dropped 4 bases, with 7 bases sitting between them. CDR1 MNHNS and CDR2 SASEGT come from the germline V gene. The DNA for the CDR3 is TGTGCCAGCAGTGATCAGGTTTACGAGCAGTACTTC. This sequence encodes CASSDQVYEQYF.

The chain recombines TRBV4-3 with TRBJ2-2; D is perhaps TRBD1 (5 bases). Germline assignment: CDR1 LGHNA and CDR2 YSLEER. Between the trimmed V and J ends, which lost 1 base and 6 bases, there was a span of 18 bases. This CDR3 comprises 17 residues. The CDR3 region has the DNA TGCGCCAGCAGCCAAGTGTTGTTCAGGGAATGGTCCGGGGAGCTGTTTTTT. It codes for CASSQVLFREWSGELFF.

This clone was recorded once. The chain combines TRBV4-1 with TRBJ2-5; TRBD1 might be the D (6 bases). Trimming pared 2 bases from V and 0 bases from J, leaving 13 bases between. Germline CDR1 and CDR2: MGHRA and YSYEKL. The CDR3 is 16 residues long. As DNA, the CDR3 is TGCGCCAGCAGCCAACTTACTAACAGGGACCAAGAGACCCAGTACTTC. Encoded protein: CASSQLTNRDQETQYF.

The genes are TRBV7-9 and TRBJ1-5, with TRBD1 matching over 10 bases. The V segment lost 5 bases and the J segment 4 bases; nucleotides outside the gene matches: 8. The CDR3 loop spans 16 amino acids. Per the germline V gene, CDR1 is SEHNR and CDR2 is FQNEAQ (reference sequence). The chain's CDR3 is CASSRPGTGENQPQHF. The CDR3 nucleotides are TGTGCCAGCAGCCGGCCTGGGACAGGGGAAAATCAGCCCCAGCATTTT.

This chain uses TRBV4-1 with TRBJ1-5; no reliable D call. V was clipped by 4 bases and J by 9 bases, with 13 bases between them. Germline CDR1 MGHRA, CDR2 YSYEKL. The CDR3 is made up of 13 amino acids. CDR3 nucleotides: TGCGCCAGCAGCCGGGCCTCGATCTCGCCCCAGCATTTT. Its translation: CASSRASISPQHF.

This sequence joins TRBV30 and TRBJ2-3, with D tentatively TRBD1 (6 bases). Germline CDR1 GTSNPN, CDR2 SVGIG (reference sequence). V lost 0 bases and J lost 8, with 15 bases in between. The CDR3 covers 14 residues. CDR3 DNA sequence: TGTGCCTGGAGTGTTGGACAGACCCCCGGTACGCAGTATTTT. It translates to CAWSVGQTPGTQYF. Together with reference TRBV30 and TRBJ2-3, the CDR3 gives the full variable domain: SQTIHQWPATLVQPVGSPLSLECTVEGTSNPNLYWYRQAAGRGLQLLFYSVGIGQISSEVPQNLSASRPQDRQFILSSKKLLLSDSGFYLCAWSVGQTPGTQYFGPGTRLTVL.

The V and J genes are TRBV11-3 and TRBJ2-1, with D possibly TRBD1 on 6 matching bases. The germline gives CDR1 SGHNT, CDR2 YENEEA. V was trimmed by 4 bases and J by 5 bases, leaving 15 bases between them. This CDR3 contains 15 residues. The CDR3 DNA reads as TGTGCCAGCAGCTCACATCTTGGGGGCCACAATGAGCAGTTCTTC. It is translated as CASSSHLGGHNEQFF.

Concerning this clone itself: At one of its ends the junction is not consistent with the germline gene, which may arise from a read error. The chain links TRBV7-3 to TRBJ2-1; 11 bases fit TRBD2. This CDR3 comprises 15 residues. CDR1 is SGHTA and CDR2 is FQGTGA in the germline V gene. The CDR3 protein is CASSLTSGSSVEQFF. The DNA of the CDR3 is TGTGCCAGCAGTTTAACTAGCGGGAGTTCTGTTGAGCAGTTCTTC.

This clone was detected only once. The V call is TRBV19, the J call TRBJ1-5; D is ambiguous. Germline CDR1 and CDR2: LNHDA and SQIVND (reference sequence). Trimming removed 3 bases from V and 9 bases from J, with 15 bases in between. The CDR3 runs to 14 residues. CDR3 bases: TGTGCCAGTAGTATCCCCTCTTATGATAGGCCCCAGCATTTT. Its protein is CASSIPSYDRPQHF.